Below are 30 T cell receptor beta chains sequenced from a single sample in a study of T-cell reconstitution after alpha-beta-depleted transplantation in children. Unique molecular identifiers were built into the TCRbeta library. TCRdb used MiXCR to reprocess the PCR reads, holding one entry per CDR3 protein. The sample contains roughly 500,000 distinct CDR3 sequences, approximately 12% of which appear only once. The source material was PBMCs from the stem cell graft donor, sampled from the stem cell graft. All receptors derive from a human donor who donated a stem cell graft to a child with combined immunodeficiency.

The rearrangement uses TRBV4-2 and TRBJ2-2; 9 positions match TRBD1. The CDR3 loop spans 17 amino acids. V gave up 4 bases and J gave up 5 bases; unmatched junction bases: 11. CDR1 and CDR2 (germline): LGHNA, YNFKEQ. CDR3 nucleotides: TGTGCCAGCAGCCCCTCGCCCGGGACAGGGTTAACCGGGGAGCTGTTTTTT. This gives the protein CASSPSPGTGLTGELFF.

This clonotype was counted between two and nine times. V and J are TRBV7-9 and TRBJ2-1; no firm D call. Trimming removed 5 bases at V and 1 base at J, with 9 bases between. This CDR3 contains 14 residues. Germline V gene sequence: CDR1 SEHNR, CDR2 FQNEAQ (reference sequence). CDR3 bases: TGTGCCAGCAGCCCCCCGATGTCCTACAATGAGCAGTTCTTC. Encoded protein: CASSPPMSYNEQFF.

This chain uses TRBV18 with TRBJ2-1, with D possibly matching TRBD2 (5 bases). The CDR3 covers 19 residues. Germline V lookup: CDR1 KGHSH, CDR2 LQKENI. Trimming left V 0 bases short and J 7 bases short, with 25 bases between. DNA for the CDR3: TGTGCCAGCTCACCACCGGCTAGCTCCCAAACCCTCTGGTGGAATGAGCAGTTCTTC. Protein product: CASSPPASSQTLWWNEQFF.

This clonotype was observed a few times. V is TRBV12-3 or TRBV12-4 and J is TRBJ2-3; D may be TRBD1 or TRBD2 (6 bases each). CDR3 size: 16 residues. V lost 4 bases and J 5 bases, leaving 19 bases between the germline ends. Here the CDR3 reads CASSSEEGGPGDTQYF. The CDR3 DNA is TGTGCCAGCAGTTCGGAGGAAGGGGGGCCCGGAGATACGCAGTATTTT.

About this clonotype itself: At one of its ends the junction is not consistent with the germline gene, which may arise from a read error. V usage is TRBV9 and J usage is TRBJ2-5; TRBD2 matches at 10 bases. Germline V gene lookup returns CDR1 SGDLS and CDR2 YYNGEE. This CDR3 has 16 residues. The CDR3 nucleotides read TGTGCCAGCAGCGGAGCTAGCGGGAGTCGGTCAGAGACCCGGTACTTC. Its protein is CASSGASGSRSETRYF.

This clonotype showed up just a few times. The rearrangement joins TRBV10-3 to TRBJ1-5; tentatively, D is TRBD1 (5 bases). The CDR3 runs to 14 residues. The ends were cut back, 4 bases at V and 4 bases at J, with 11 bases in the middle. Germline values: CDR1 ENHRY, CDR2 SYGVKD. CDR3 sequence: CAISVQGINQPQHF. The CDR3 nucleotides are TGTGCCATCAGTGTCCAGGGAATAAATCAGCCCCAGCATTTT.

This clonotype has just a few counts. This chain uses TRBV19 with TRBJ2-5, with 7 bases fitting TRBD1. V gave up 10 bases and J gave up 3 bases; unmatched junction bases: 8. CDR1 is LNHDA, CDR2 SQIVND, per germline (reference sequence). The CDR3 is made up of 13 amino acids. CDR3 sequence reads: CATRRTGEETQYF. The CDR3 region has the DNA TGTGCCACAAGACGAACAGGGGAAGAGACCCAGTACTTC.

The chain joins TRBV12-3 or TRBV12-4 to TRBJ2-7; 8 nucleotides match TRBD1. Unmatched junction bases numbered 7, after V lost 5 bases and J lost 4 bases. This CDR3 contains 14 residues. The chain's CDR3 is CASSKAGTGYEQYF. CDR3 DNA sequence: TGTGCCAGCAGTAAAGCCGGGACAGGATACGAGCAGTACTTC.

This clonotype was picked up many times. V and J are TRBV12-3 or TRBV12-4 and TRBJ2-1; no definite D call. Trimming pared 5 bases from V and 7 bases from J, leaving 15 bases between. CDR3 length: 14 residues. The DNA for the CDR3 is TGTGCCAGCAGTCCCCCAGGCCTGGGGAATGAGCAGTTCTTC. Its translation: CASSPPGLGNEQFF.

This clonotype was observed many times. The chain joins TRBV7-8 to TRBJ2-6; the D gene is possibly TRBD1 (5 bases). V lost 5 bases and J 0 bases, leaving 11 bases between the germline ends. This CDR3 contains 16 residues. Germline V gene lookup returns CDR1 SGHVS and CDR2 FQNEAQ. CDR3 nucleotide sequence: TGTGCCAGCAGCGAGACAGTTAGCTCTGGGGCCAACGTCCTGACTTTC. Encoded protein: CASSETVSSGANVLTF.

The sample holds many counts of this clonotype. In DNA, the CDR3 is TGTGCCAGCAGTTTAAGGGCTTGGGAAACTGGCTACACCTTC. It encodes CASSLRAWETGYTF. The J gene is TRBJ1-2, the V gene TRBV12-3 or TRBV12-4, with D uncertain. V shed 2 bases and J shed 7 bases, with 14 bases lying between them. CDR3 length equals 14 residues.

The chain recombines TRBV24-1 with TRBJ2-2; no reliable D call. This CDR3 has 16 residues. V lost 0 bases and J lost 0, with 7 bases in between. The V gene's germline CDR1 is KGHDR and CDR2 SFDVKD. The CDR3 DNA follows: TGTGCCACCAGTGATTTGCGAAATGCGAACACCGGGGAGCTGTTTTTT. It yields the protein CATSDLRNANTGELFF.

The V call is TRBV7-9, the J call TRBJ1-5; no reliable D call. The CDR3 covers 14 residues. Germline values: CDR1 SEHNR, CDR2 FQNEAQ (reference sequence). Trimming took off 2 bases at V and 2 bases at J, with 7 bases between the two ends. The CDR3 region has the DNA TGTGCCAGCAGCTTACTTAACGGCAATCAGCCCCAGCATTTT. Its translation: CASSLLNGNQPQHF.

This clonotype was seen many times. This chain connects TRBV9 to TRBJ2-7, with 8 bases fitting TRBD1. CDR3 length equals 14 residues. V dropped 2 bases and J dropped 5; count of bases not matched to a gene: 6. Germline lookup yields CDR1 SGDLS and CDR2 YYNGEE. CDR3 nucleotide sequence: TGTGCCAGCAGCGTTCGACAGGGGCCCCACGAGCAGTACTTC. It specifies CASSVRQGPHEQYF.

The V and J genes are TRBV5-1 and TRBJ1-6, with TRBD1 as a possible D gene (5 bases). V was trimmed by 3 bases and J by 7 bases, leaving 14 bases between them. CDR1 SGHRS and CDR2 YFSETQ come from the germline V gene. The CDR3 is 15 amino acids. The CDR3 nucleotides are TGCGCCAGCAGCTCCCGACGGACATCAAATTCACCCCTCCACTTT. Protein product: CASSSRRTSNSPLHF. The whole variable domain, remainder taken from reference TRBV5-1 and TRBJ1-6, is KAGVTQTPRYLIKTRGQQVTLSCSPISGHRSVSWYQQTPGQGLQFLFEYFSETQRNKGNFPGRFSGRQFSNSRSEMNVSTLELGDSALYLCASSSRRTSNSPLHFGNGTRLTVT.

This clonotype was seen many times. The rearrangement links TRBV20-1 to TRBJ2-6, with D hard to call. V was pared by 0 bases and J by 0 bases, with 9 bases between. CDR1 DFQATT and CDR2 SNEGSKA come from the germline V gene (reference sequence). This CDR3 region has 16 residues. CDR3 residues: CSARDSVVSGANVLTF. CDR3 nucleotides: TGCAGTGCTAGAGATTCAGTGGTCTCTGGGGCCAACGTCCTGACTTTC.

This chain connects TRBV19 to TRBJ2-7, with a tentative D call TRBD1 (5 bases). CDR3 size: 14 residues. Germline CDR1 is LNHDA and CDR2 is SQIVND (reference sequence). Trimming removed 6 bases at V and 0 bases at J, with 12 bases between. CDR3 in DNA: TGTGCCAGTAGCATTGGGGCCGGCTCCTACGAGCAGTACTTC. Residues: CASSIGAGSYEQYF.

This clonotype was seen more than once but under ten times. This chain links TRBV24-1 with TRBJ1-5; 8 bases are a match to TRBD1. This CDR3 comprises 14 residues. Germline V gives CDR1 KGHDR, CDR2 SFDVKD. V shed 3 bases and J 6 bases; nucleotides not matched to a gene: 3. CDR3 residues: CATSDATGGQPQHF. The CDR3 DNA sequence: TGTGCCACCAGTGATGCAACAGGGGGTCAGCCCCAGCATTTT.

This clonotype was counted only a few times. The rearrangement links TRBV29-1 to TRBJ2-1; weak D call: TRBD2 (6 bases). The CDR3 runs 15 residues. Germline CDR1 is SQVTM and CDR2 is ANQGSEA. The V end was cut by 7 bases, the J end by 0 bases, with 16 bases between. CDR3 nucleotides: TGCAGCGGGGCGGGACTCCGGAGCTCCTACAATGAGCAGTTCTTC. This encodes CSGAGLRSSYNEQFF.

This clonotype was detected only a few times. The rearrangement uses TRBV25-1 and TRBJ1-1; the D is unclear. There are 12 residues in the CDR3. The V and J ends lost 3 bases and 2 bases respectively, with 4 bases between them. In germline, CDR1 is MGHDK, CDR2 SYGVNS. CDR3 loop: CASSDYNTEAFF. CDR3 DNA: TGTGCCAGCAGTGATTATAACACTGAAGCTTTCTTT. Full variable domain (outside the CDR3, taken from reference TRBV25-1 and TRBJ1-1): EADIYQTPRYLVIGTGKKITLECSQTMGHDKMYWYQQDPGMELHLIHYSYGVNSTEKGDLSSESTVSRIRTEHFPLTLESARPSHTSQYLCASSDYNTEAFFGQGTRLTVV.

Notes on this clonotype: In this CDR3 the conserved last residue, phenylalanine or tryptophan, is missing, so a read error is likely. In DNA form, the CDR3 reads TGCGCCAGCAGCTTGGTGCGTAATGAGCAGTTCTGC. Its translation is CASSLVRNEQFC. The chain employs TRBV5-1 and TRBJ2-1; D unclear. This CDR3 is 12 amino acids long. The V end was cut by 0 bases, the J end by 7 bases, with 5 bases between. Germline V lookup: CDR1 SGHRS, CDR2 YFSETQ.

V and J are TRBV6-5 and TRBJ2-1, with D possibly matching TRBD2 (6 bases). Germline assignment: CDR1 MNHEY and CDR2 SVGAGI. The CDR3 has 16 residues. Trimming took off 2 bases at V and 4 bases at J, with 15 bases between the two ends. CDR3 sequence reads: CASSYQPGLGYNEQFF. For the CDR3, the DNA is TGTGCCAGCAGTTACCAGCCGGGACTGGGTTACAATGAGCAGTTCTTC.

This clonotype occurred many times. V gene TRBV11-1 combines with J gene TRBJ2-1; 8 bases are a match to TRBD1. The CDR3 has 18 amino acids. V lost 0 bases to trimming and J lost 1 base; unmatched junction nucleotides: 8. CDR1 and CDR2 from the germline V gene are SGHAT and FQDESV (reference sequence). The CDR3 sequence is CASSLARTGTTSYNEQFF. The DNA of the CDR3 is TGTGCCAGCAGCTTAGCTAGGACAGGGACAACTTCCTACAATGAGCAGTTCTTC.

A few counts support this clonotype. The chain uses TRBV5-1 and TRBJ2-5; weak D call: TRBD2 (5 bases). Trimming stripped 0 bases from V and 7 bases from J, with 19 bases between. Germline CDR1 SGHRS, CDR2 YFSETQ. The CDR3 covers 16 residues. CDR3 nucleotides: TGCGCCAGCAGCTTGGACGGGGTTTGGTTAGAGCGGACCCAGTACTTC. Translation: CASSLDGVWLERTQYF.

This clonotype was detected a few times. The V and J genes are TRBV20-1 and TRBJ2-3; 8 bases map to TRBD2. Germline CDR1 DFQATT, CDR2 SNEGSKA (reference sequence). After removal of 0 bases from V and 3 bases from J, the junction contained 8 bases not matched to a gene. The CDR3 contains 16 residues. DNA for the CDR3: TGCAGTGCTAGAGACGGGGGGGCGAGTTGGACAGATACGCAGTATTTT. Its translation: CSARDGGASWTDTQYF.

Turning to this clonotype: The junction and the germline gene differ at one end; a read error may be behind it. The chain links TRBV7-9 to TRBJ2-3; D possibly corresponds to TRBD1 (6 bases). CDR1 is SEHNR, CDR2 FQNEAQ, per germline (reference sequence). The CDR3 runs to 16 residues. The CDR3 sequence is CVSSLSEGVNTDTRYF. CDR3 DNA: TGTGTCAGCAGCTTATCAGAGGGGGTCAACACAGATACGCGGTATTTT.

This clonotype was counted between two and nine times. V usage is TRBV12-3 or TRBV12-4 and J usage is TRBJ2-7; 10 nucleotides match TRBD2. V shed 7 bases, J shed 2 bases, and the junction held 8 bases outside the gene matches. This CDR3 spans 15 amino acids. Here the CDR3 DNA reads TGTGCCAGCACCTCGGGACTAGCGACAACCTACGAGCAGTACTTC. As protein: CASTSGLATTYEQYF.

This clonotype has more than one count but fewer than ten. This sequence joins TRBV30 and TRBJ2-3; D call uncertain. Trimming stripped 3 bases from V and 1 base from J, with 8 bases between. The CDR3 is 13 amino acids. In germline, CDR1 is GTSNPN, CDR2 SVGIG (reference sequence). The CDR3 DNA reads as TGTGCCTGGAGCGGGTTAGGCACAGATACGCAGTATTTT. Translating it yields CAWSGLGTDTQYF.

In this sample, this clonotype turned up many times. This sequence joins TRBV12-3 or TRBV12-4 and TRBJ2-5; 10 bases agree with TRBD2. V was clipped by 7 bases and J by 3 bases; unmatched bases: 8. The CDR3 covers 15 residues. Here the CDR3 DNA reads TGTGCCAGCACAGGCCGGACTAGCGGTAAAGAGACCCAGTACTTC. Translating it yields CASTGRTSGKETQYF.

This clonotype was observed at least ten times. This chain links TRBV29-1 with TRBJ2-5, with D perhaps given as TRBD1 or TRBD2 (5 bases each). The length of the CDR3 is 15 residues. Per germline, CDR1 SQVTM and CDR2 ANQGSEA. The ends were cut back, 3 bases at V and 3 bases at J, with 17 bases in the middle. The CDR3 loop is CSVDMAGSVEETQYF. CDR3 DNA sequence: TGCAGCGTTGATATGGCAGGGAGTGTAGAAGAGACCCAGTACTTC.